This T cell receptor beta chain was retrieved from a study of T-cell reconstitution after alpha-beta-depleted transplantation in children. Findings and limits, study-wide: From surviving recipient T cells and thymic progenitors came the high day-60 TCRbeta diversity observed in some patients. Several hundred expanded graft clones reportedly were the source of alpha-beta T cells about two months after transplant.

This CDR3 spans 15 amino acids. Germline loops: CDR1 SGHRS, CDR2 YFSETQ. Trimming took 1 base from V and 4 from J, leaving 12 bases between them. A TCRbeta library incorporating unique molecular identifiers was prepared. MiXCR, applied by TCRdb to the PCR reads, yields one record per CDR3 protein. The sample shows about 440,000 distinct CDR3 sequences, approximately 42% of them seen only once. With respect to this clonotype: No antigen is known for it.

This TCR derives from a girl aged 2-10 years with aplastic anemia, due to receive a stem cell transplant. The sequences come from PBMCs, collected before TCRalphabeta/CD19-depleted stem cell transplant. The rearrangement uses TRBV5-1 and TRBJ2-1; no firm D call. CDR3 sequence (DNA): TGCGCCAGCAGCTTGAGTCTACAAACATACAATGAGCAGTTCTTC. It yields the protein CASSLSLQTYNEQFF.